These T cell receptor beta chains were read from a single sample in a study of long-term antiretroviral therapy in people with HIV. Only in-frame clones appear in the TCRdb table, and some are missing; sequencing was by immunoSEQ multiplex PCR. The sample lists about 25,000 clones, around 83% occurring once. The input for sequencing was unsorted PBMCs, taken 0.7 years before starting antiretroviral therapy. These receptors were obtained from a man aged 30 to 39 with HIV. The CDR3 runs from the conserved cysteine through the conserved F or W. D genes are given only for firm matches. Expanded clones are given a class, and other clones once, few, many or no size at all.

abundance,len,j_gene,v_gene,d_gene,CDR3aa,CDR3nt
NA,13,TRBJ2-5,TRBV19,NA,CASSMGAGETQYF,TGTGCCAGTAGTATGGGAGCGGGAGAGACCCAGTACTTC
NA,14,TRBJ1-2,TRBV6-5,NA,CASSPSLGRAGYTF,TGTGCCAGCAGTCCCTCATTGGGCAGGGCTGGCTACACCTTC
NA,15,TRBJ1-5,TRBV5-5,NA,CASSSTTSGDQPQHF,TGTGCCAGCAGCTCAACTACCTCAGGCGATCAGCCCCAGCATTTT
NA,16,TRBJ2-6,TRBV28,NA,CASSAGTFSGANVLTF,TGTGCCAGCAGTGCGGGGACTTTCTCTGGGGCCAACGTCCTGACTTTC
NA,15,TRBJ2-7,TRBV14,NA,CASSQDLQGSYEQYF,TGTGCCAGCAGCCAAGATCTCCAGGGCTCCTACGAGCAGTACTTC
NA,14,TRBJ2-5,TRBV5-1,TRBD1,CASSFDRGGETQYF,TGCGCCAGCAGCTTCGACAGGGGCGGAGAGACCCAGTACTTC
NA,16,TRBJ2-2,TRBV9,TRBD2,CASSVVSGVNTGELFF,TGTGCCAGCAGCGTAGTGAGCGGGGTGAACACCGGGGAGCTGTTTTTT
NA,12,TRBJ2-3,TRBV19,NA,CASTDSTDTQYF,TGTGCCAGTACCGACTCCACAGATACGCAGTATTTT
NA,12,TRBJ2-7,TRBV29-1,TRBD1,CSVGGQGYEQYF,TGCAGCGTTGGGGGACAGGGCTACGAGCAGTACTTC
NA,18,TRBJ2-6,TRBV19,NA,CASSIETGPPSGANVLTF,TGTGCCAGTAGTATAGAAACAGGGCCCCCCTCTGGGGCCAACGTCCTGACTTTC
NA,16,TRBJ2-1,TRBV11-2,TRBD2,CASSFGGSSGYNEQFF,TGTGCCAGCAGCTTTGGCGGTTCTAGCGGCTACAATGAGCAGTTCTTC
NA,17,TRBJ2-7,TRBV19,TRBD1,CASSIDGPGQGSNEQYF,TGTGCCAGTAGTATAGACGGACCGGGACAGGGTTCGAACGAGCAGTACTTC
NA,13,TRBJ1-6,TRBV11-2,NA,CASSSGPDSPLHF,TGTGCCAGCAGCTCGGGACCCGATTCACCCCTCCACTTT
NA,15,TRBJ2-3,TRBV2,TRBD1,CASSRQGFRADTQYF,TGTGCCAGCAGTAGACAGGGGTTTCGGGCAGATACGCAGTATTTT
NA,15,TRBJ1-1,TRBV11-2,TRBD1,CASSLAFGTGGKAFF,TGTGCCAGCAGCTTAGCTTTCGGGACAGGGGGCAAAGCTTTCTTT
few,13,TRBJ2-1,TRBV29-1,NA,CSLTPTGYNEQFF,TGCAGCTTGACTCCGACAGGTTACAATGAGCAGTTCTTC
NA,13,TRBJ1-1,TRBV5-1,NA,CASSPGDSNIAFF,TGCGCCAGCAGCCCGGGGGACTCCAACATAGCTTTCTTT